The source of this TCR beta chain is a study of cytomegalovirus exposure and HLA in healthy donors. PCR primers comprised 60 Vbeta and 13 Jbeta primers. The assay was immunoSEQ multiplex PCR, and TCRdb's table has in-frame clones only and misses some. Altogether 100,000 or so clones are present, around 76% being singletons, with the ten largest covering over 8%. In this sample, this clone turned up once. The CDR3 totals 15 residues. Germline trimming cut 5 bases from V and 8 bases from J; bases unmatched to any gene: 9. Germline-derived CDR1 and CDR2 are KGHSH and LQKENI. This sequence was found in a man aged 40-49 years in good health and CMV-seropositive. The J gene is TRBJ1-6, the V gene TRBV18; 7 nucleotides line up with TRBD1. The sequencing sample was made of PBMCs. The CDR3 nucleotides are TGTGCCAGCTCAAAAAGTCAGGGGGATGATTCACCCCTCCACTTT. It specifies CASSKSQGDDSPLHF.